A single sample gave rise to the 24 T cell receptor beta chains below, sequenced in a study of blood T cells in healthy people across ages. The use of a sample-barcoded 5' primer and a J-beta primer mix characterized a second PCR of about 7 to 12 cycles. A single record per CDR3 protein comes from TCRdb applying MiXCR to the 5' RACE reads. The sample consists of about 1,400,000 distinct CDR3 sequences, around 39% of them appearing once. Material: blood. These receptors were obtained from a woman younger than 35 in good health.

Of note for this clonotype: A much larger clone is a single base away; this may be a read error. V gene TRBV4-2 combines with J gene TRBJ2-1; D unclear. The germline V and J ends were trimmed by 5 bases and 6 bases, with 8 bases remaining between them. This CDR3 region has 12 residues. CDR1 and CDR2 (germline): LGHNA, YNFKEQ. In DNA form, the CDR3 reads TGTGCCAGCAGCTGGACCTCCAATGAGCAGTTCTTC. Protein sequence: CASSWTSNEQFF.

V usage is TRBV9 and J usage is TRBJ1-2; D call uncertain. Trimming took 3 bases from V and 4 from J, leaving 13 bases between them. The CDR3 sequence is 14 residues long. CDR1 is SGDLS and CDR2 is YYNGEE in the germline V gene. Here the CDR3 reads CASSERATVYGYTF. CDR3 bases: TGTGCCAGCAGCGAACGGGCCACTGTCTATGGCTACACCTTC.

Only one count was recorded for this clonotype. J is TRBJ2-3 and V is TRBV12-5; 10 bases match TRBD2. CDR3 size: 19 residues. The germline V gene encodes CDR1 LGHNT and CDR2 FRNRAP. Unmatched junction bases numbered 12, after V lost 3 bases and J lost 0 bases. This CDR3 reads CASGLPGLAGEGSTDTQYF. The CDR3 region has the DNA TGTGCTAGTGGTTTACCAGGGCTAGCGGGAGAGGGGAGCACAGATACGCAGTATTTT.

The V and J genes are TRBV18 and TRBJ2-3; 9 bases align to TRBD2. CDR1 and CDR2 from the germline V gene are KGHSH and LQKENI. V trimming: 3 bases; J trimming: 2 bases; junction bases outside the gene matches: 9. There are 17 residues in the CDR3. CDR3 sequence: CASSPRLAESNTDTQYF. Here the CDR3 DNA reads TGTGCCAGCTCACCGAGACTAGCGGAGAGTAACACAGATACGCAGTATTTT.

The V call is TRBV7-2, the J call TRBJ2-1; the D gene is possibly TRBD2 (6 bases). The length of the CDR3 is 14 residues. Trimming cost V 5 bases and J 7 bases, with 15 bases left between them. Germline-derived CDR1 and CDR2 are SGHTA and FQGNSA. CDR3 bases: TGTGCCAGCAGCCAAAACACTGGACTAAATGAGCAGTTCTTC. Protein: CASSQNTGLNEQFF.

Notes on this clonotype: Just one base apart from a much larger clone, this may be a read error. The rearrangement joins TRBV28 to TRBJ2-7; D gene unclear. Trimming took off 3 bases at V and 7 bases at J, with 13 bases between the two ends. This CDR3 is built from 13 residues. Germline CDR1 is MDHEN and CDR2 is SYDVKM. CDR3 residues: CASSLFVYNEQYF. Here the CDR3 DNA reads TGTGCCAGCAGTTTGTTTGTATACAATGAGCAGTACTTC.

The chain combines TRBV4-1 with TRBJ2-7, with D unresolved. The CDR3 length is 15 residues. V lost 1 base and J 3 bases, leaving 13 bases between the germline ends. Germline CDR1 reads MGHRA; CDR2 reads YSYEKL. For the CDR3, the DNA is TGCGCCAGCAGCCAAGCGGCTGGCGGAGACTACGAGCAGTACTTC. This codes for CASSQAAGGDYEQYF.

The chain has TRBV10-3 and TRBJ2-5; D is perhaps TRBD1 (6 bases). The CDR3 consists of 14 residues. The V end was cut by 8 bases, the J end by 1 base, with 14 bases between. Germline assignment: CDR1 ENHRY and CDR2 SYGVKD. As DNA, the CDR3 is TGTGCCATCTCAAAGAGGGGGTTCCAAGAGACCCAGTACTTC. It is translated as CAISKRGFQETQYF.

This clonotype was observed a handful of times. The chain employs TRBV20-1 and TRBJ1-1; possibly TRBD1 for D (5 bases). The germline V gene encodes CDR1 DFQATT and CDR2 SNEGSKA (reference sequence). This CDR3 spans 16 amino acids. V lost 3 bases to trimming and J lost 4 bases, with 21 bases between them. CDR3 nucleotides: TGCAGTGCTAGCCTCTTATGGGGGACCCGGGGCACTGAAGCTTTCTTT. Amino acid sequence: CSASLLWGTRGTEAFF.

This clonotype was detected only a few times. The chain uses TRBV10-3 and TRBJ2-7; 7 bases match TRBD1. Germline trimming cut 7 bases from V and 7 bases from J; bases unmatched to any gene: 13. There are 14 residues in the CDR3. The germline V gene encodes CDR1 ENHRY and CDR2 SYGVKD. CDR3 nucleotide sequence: TGTGCCATCATGGGGACAGATCTTTCGGGGGAGCAGTACTTC. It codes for CAIMGTDLSGEQYF.

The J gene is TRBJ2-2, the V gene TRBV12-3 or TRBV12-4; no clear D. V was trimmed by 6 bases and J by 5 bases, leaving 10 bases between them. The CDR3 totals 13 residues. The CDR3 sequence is CASRVARTGELFF. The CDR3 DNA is TGTGCCAGCAGAGTCGCGAGGACCGGGGAGCTGTTTTTT.

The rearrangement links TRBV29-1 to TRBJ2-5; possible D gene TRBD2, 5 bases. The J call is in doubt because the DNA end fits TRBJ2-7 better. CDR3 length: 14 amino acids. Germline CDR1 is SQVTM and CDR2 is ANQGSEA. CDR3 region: CSVEDGEPLYEQYF. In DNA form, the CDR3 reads TGCAGCGTTGAAGATGGGGAGCCGCTCTACGAGCAGTACTTC.

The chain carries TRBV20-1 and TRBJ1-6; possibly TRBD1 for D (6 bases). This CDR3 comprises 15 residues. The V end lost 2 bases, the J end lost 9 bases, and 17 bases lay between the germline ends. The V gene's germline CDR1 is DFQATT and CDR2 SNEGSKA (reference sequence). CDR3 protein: CSARPPGQSFSPLHF. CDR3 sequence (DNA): TGCAGTGCTAGACCCCCGGGACAAAGTTTTTCACCCCTCCACTTT.

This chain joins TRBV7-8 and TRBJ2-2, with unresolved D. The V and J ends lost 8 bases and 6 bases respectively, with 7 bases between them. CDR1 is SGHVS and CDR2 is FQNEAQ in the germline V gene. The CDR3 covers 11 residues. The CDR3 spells CASCWAGELFF. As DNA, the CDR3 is TGTGCCAGCTGCTGGGCCGGGGAGCTGTTTTTT.

In DNA, the CDR3 is TGCGCCAGCAGCAGAGCCGGGGGGCCCGGGGGCTACACCTTC. It codes for CASSRAGGPGGYTF. This sequence joins TRBV21-1 and TRBJ1-2. TRBV21-1 is designated a pseudogene. The CDR3 sequence is 14 residues long.

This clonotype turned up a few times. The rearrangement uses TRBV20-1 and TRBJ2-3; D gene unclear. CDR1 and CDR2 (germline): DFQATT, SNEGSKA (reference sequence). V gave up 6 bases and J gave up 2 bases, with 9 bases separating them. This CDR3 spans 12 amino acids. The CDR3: CSATDNTDTQYF. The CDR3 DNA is TGCAGTGCAACAGATAACACAGATACGCAGTATTTT.

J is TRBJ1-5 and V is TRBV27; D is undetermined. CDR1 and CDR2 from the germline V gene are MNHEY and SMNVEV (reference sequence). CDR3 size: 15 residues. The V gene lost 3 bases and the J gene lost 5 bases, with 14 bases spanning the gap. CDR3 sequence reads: CASSFRSSSDQPQHF. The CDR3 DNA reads TGTGCCAGCAGTTTTCGGTCAAGTTCCGATCAGCCCCAGCATTTT.

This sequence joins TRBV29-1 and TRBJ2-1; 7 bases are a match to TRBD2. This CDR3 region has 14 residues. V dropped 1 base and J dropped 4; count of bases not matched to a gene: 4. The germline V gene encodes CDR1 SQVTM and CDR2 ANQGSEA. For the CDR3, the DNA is TGCAGCGTTGAAGTGCTAGCGGTTTACAATGAGCAGTTCTTC. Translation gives CSVEVLAVYNEQFF.

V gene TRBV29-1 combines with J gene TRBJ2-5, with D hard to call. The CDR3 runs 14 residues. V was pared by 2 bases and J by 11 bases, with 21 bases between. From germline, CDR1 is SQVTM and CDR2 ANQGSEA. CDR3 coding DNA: TGCAGCGTTGAAAGGGTGGTGCTTAACAATGAGCAGTACTTC. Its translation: CSVERVVLNNEQYF.

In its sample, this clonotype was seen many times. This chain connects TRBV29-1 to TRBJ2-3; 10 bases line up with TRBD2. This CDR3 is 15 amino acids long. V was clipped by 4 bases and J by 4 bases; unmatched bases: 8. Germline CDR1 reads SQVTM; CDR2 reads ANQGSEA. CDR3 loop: CSVGAASGGSDTQYF. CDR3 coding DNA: TGCAGCGTTGGGGCGGCTAGCGGGGGTTCAGATACGCAGTATTTT.

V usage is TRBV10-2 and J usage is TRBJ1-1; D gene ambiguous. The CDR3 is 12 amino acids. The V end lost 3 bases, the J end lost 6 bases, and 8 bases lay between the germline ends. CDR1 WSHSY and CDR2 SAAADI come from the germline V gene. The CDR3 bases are TGCGCCAGCAGTGATAATGGTCCTGAAGCTTTCTTT. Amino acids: CASSDNGPEAFF.

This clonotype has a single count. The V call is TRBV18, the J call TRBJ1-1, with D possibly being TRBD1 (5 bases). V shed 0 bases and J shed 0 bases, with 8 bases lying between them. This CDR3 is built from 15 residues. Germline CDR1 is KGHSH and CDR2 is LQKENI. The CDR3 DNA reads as TGTGCCAGCTCACCACCGCAGGGCTTGAACACTGAAGCTTTCTTT. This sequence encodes CASSPPQGLNTEAFF. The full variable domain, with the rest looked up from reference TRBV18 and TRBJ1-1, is NAGVMQNPRHLVRRRGQEARLRCSPMKGHSHVYWYRQLPEEGLKFMVYLQKENIIDESGMPKERFSAEFPKEGPSILRIQQVVRGDSAAYFCASSPPQGLNTEAFFGQGTRLTVV.

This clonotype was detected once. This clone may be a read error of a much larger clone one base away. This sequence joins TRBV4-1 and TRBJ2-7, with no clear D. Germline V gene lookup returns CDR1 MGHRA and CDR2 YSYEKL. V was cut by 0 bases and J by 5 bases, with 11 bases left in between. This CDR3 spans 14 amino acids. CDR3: CASSQESVSDEQYF. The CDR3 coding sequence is TGCGCCAGCAGCCAAGAGAGTGTGAGCGACGAGCAGTACTTC.

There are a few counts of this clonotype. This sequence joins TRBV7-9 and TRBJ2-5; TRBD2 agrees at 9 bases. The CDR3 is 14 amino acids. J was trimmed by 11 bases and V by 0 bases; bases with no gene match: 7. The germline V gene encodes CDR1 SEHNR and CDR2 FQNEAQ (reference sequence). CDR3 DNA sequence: TGTGCCAGCAGCTTAGCGGGACTAGCCGGTGAGCAGTACTTC. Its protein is CASSLAGLAGEQYF. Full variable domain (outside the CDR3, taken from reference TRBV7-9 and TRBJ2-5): DTGVSQNPRHKITKRGQNVTFRCDPISEHNRLYWYRQTLGQGPEFLTYFQNEAQLEKSRLLSDRFSAERPKGSFSTLEIQRTEQGDSAMYLCASSLAGLAGEQYFGPGTRLLVL.